This TCR beta chain originates from a study of blood T cell repertoires in COVID-19. About the research overall: COVID-19 samples, acute and convalescent, were from the United States, Italy and Spain. Sources were T cells, B-cell-depleted T cells, or PBMCs; the material itself was cDNA or gDNA.

The CDR3 has 13 amino acids. CDR1 is KGHDR and CDR2 is SFDVKD in the germline V gene. Trimming cost V 2 bases and J 4 bases, with 7 bases left between them. Original processing methods: Amplifying reference gene primers gave estimates of nucleated cell counts. Profiling relied on immunoSEQ multiplex PCR, and the TCRdb table lists in-frame clones only, not all of them. The V and J calls and clone size are taken from that table; D and trimming were inferred from the DNA. The sample has roughly 200,000 clones; 70% to 90% are singletons. The gene calls are TRBV24-1 and TRBJ1-2; D gene ambiguous. Sequences were obtained from peripheral blood. The TCR sequence derives from a man aged 55-75 years with active or convalescent COVID-19. The DNA for the CDR3 is TGTGCCACCAGTGATTCCGACACCTATGGCTACACCTTC. Protein product: CATSDSDTYGYTF.